This passage covers 26 T cell receptor beta chains from one sample sequenced in a study of CD8 T cells in Susac syndrome. Random hexamers were used to reverse transcribe 0.5 to 1 ug of RNA. TCRdb re-called the immunoSEQ multiplex PCR reads through MiXCR, storing one row per CDR3 protein. This table holds some 300,000 distinct CDR3 sequences, approximately 85% found once. Sample: CD8+ T cells from PBMCs. Receptors originate from a human donor with multiple sclerosis.

The chain carries TRBV28 and TRBJ2-7; D remains unclear. The V gene's germline CDR1 is MDHEN and CDR2 SYDVKM. V lost 1 base and J lost 2, with 9 bases in between. The CDR3 runs to 14 residues. CDR3 nucleotide sequence: TGTGCCAGCAGTTTATTCCAAAAGGCCTACGAGCAGTACTTC. It specifies CASSLFQKAYEQYF.

The chain recombines TRBV11-3 with TRBJ2-1; 8 positions agree with TRBD1. Germline lookup yields CDR1 SGHNT and CDR2 YENEEA. V was pared by 5 bases and J by 7 bases, with 7 bases of the junction left unmatched. The CDR3 consists of 14 residues. The CDR3: CASSPRTGRNEQFF. The CDR3 coding sequence is TGTGCCAGCAGCCCACGGACAGGGCGAAATGAGCAGTTCTTC.

V gene TRBV28 combines with J gene TRBJ2-6; no firm D call. Between the trimmed V and J ends, which lost 5 bases and 0 bases, there was a span of 11 bases. The CDR3 contains 16 residues. Looked up from germline, CDR1 is MDHEN and CDR2 is SYDVKM. The CDR3 spells CASSPRMSSGANVLTF. The CDR3 DNA sequence: TGTGCCAGCAGTCCCCGTATGAGCTCTGGGGCCAACGTCCTGACTTTC.

This clonotype is a singleton in its sample. The chain has TRBV19 and TRBJ1-1, with D hard to call. This CDR3 is 14 amino acids long. Per germline, CDR1 LNHDA and CDR2 SQIVND (reference sequence). Deletions cut 3 bases from V and 2 bases from J, with 10 bases between. CDR3 protein: CASSMGQANTEAFF. DNA of the CDR3: TGTGCCAGTAGTATGGGTCAGGCTAACACTGAAGCTTTCTTT.

The chain couples TRBV6-5 to TRBJ2-3; D not certain. CDR3 length equals 19 residues. Trimming took 0 bases from V and 0 from J, leaving 19 bases between them. Germline V CDR1 and CDR2: MNHEY, SVGAGI. The CDR3 nucleotides read TGTGCCAGCAGTTACTCGCCTCCAGGCGACTGGCCTAGCACAGATACGCAGTATTTT. Translation: CASSYSPPGDWPSTDTQYF.

The rearrangement joins TRBV11-2 to TRBJ1-5; D ambiguous. The germline CDR1 and CDR2 sequences are SGHAT and FQNNGV. CDR3 length: 20 residues. The germline V and J ends were trimmed by 2 bases and 1 base, with 24 bases remaining between them. The CDR3 loop reads CASSLFDEDGTSKSNQPQHF. The CDR3 DNA follows: TGTGCCAGCAGCTTATTCGATGAAGACGGAACCTCCAAAAGCAATCAGCCCCAGCATTTT.

The chain joins TRBV27 to TRBJ2-1; 11 nucleotides match TRBD2. V trimming: 5 bases; J trimming: 6 bases; junction bases outside the gene matches: 9. Germline loops: CDR1 MNHEY, CDR2 SMNVEV (reference sequence). The CDR3 extends over 16 amino acids. The CDR3 DNA sequence: TGTGCCAGCAGTCTTGGGACTAGCGGTTTGGTCAATGAGCAGTTCTTC. It codes for CASSLGTSGLVNEQFF.

This chain joins TRBV7-9 and TRBJ2-7; no clear D gene. The V end was cut by 0 bases, the J end by 2 bases, with 8 bases between. This CDR3 contains 14 residues. Germline V gene data show CDR1 as SEHNR and CDR2 as FQNEAQ (reference sequence). The CDR3 reads CASSLAASPYEQYF. Written as DNA, the CDR3 is TGTGCCAGCAGCTTAGCCGCGAGCCCCTACGAGCAGTACTTC.

This clonotype was seen once. The V gene is TRBV24-1, the J gene TRBJ2-3; the D gene is possibly TRBD2 (6 bases). V lost 3 bases and J lost 4, with 10 bases in between. Germline CDR1 reads KGHDR; CDR2 reads SFDVKD. The CDR3 loop spans 14 amino acids. CDR3 sequence reads: CATSDNRESDTQYF. CDR3 in DNA: TGTGCCACCAGTGATAATCGGGAGTCAGATACGCAGTATTTT.

This chain connects TRBV20-1 to TRBJ2-7; 8 bases match TRBD2. CDR1 and CDR2 from the germline V gene are DFQATT and SNEGSKA (reference sequence). V was pared by 3 bases and J by 0 bases, with 10 bases of the junction left unmatched. This CDR3 comprises 16 residues. Written as DNA, the CDR3 is TGCAGTGCTAGGCTGACTCGCGGACTAGCCTCCTACGAGCAGTACTTC. This translates into CSARLTRGLASYEQYF.

V and J are TRBV20-1 and TRBJ2-7; 7 nucleotides match TRBD2. Losses at the gene ends were 6 bases for V and 6 bases for J; bases not matched to a gene: 8. Per germline, CDR1 DFQATT and CDR2 SNEGSKA (reference sequence). The CDR3 contains 12 residues. The CDR3 DNA reads TGCAGTGCAGGTCGTATAGCGGGCGAGCAGTACTTC. Its protein is CSAGRIAGEQYF.

The rearrangement uses TRBV18 and TRBJ1-2, with a possible D match to TRBD1 (5 bases). The germline gives CDR1 KGHSH, CDR2 LQKENI. This CDR3 region has 14 residues. The V and J ends lost 2 bases and 6 bases respectively, with 13 bases between them. CDR3 in DNA: TGTGCCAGCTCACCAATTCAGGGACCCGATGGCTACACCTTC. It codes for CASSPIQGPDGYTF.

This clonotype was seen a single time. The rearrangement uses TRBV20-1 and TRBJ2-1; TRBD2 aligns across 8 bases. The germline CDR1 and CDR2 sequences are DFQATT and SNEGSKA (reference sequence). The CDR3 runs 16 residues. V trimming: 3 bases; J trimming: 6 bases; junction bases outside the gene matches: 13. The CDR3 spells CSARGTSGLGLNEQFF. The CDR3 DNA sequence: TGCAGTGCTAGGGGAACATCGGGACTAGGGCTCAATGAGCAGTTCTTC.

The chain links TRBV2 to TRBJ1-5, with D unclear. Germline V gives CDR1 SNHLY, CDR2 FYNNEI. The V gene lost 4 bases and the J gene lost 5 bases, with 6 bases spanning the gap. The CDR3 consists of 12 residues. The CDR3 DNA reads TGTGCCAGCAGTGCGGTTTATCAGCCCCAGCATTTT. Translation gives CASSAVYQPQHF.

V and J are TRBV29-1 and TRBJ2-3; possible D gene TRBD1, 6 bases. The ends were cut back, 0 bases at V and 0 bases at J, with 13 bases in the middle. The germline CDR1 and CDR2 sequences are SQVTM and ANQGSEA. The CDR3 sequence is 16 residues long. CDR3 sequence reads: CSVEDFRGPSTDTQYF. CDR3 DNA: TGCAGCGTTGAAGATTTCAGGGGACCAAGCACAGATACGCAGTATTTT.

This sequence joins TRBV28 and TRBJ2-3; no clear D. The CDR3 runs to 15 residues. The germline V gene has CDR1 MDHEN and CDR2 SYDVKM. V lost 3 bases and J 4 bases, leaving 14 bases between the germline ends. The CDR3 region is CASSFRLGRSDTQYF. CDR3 DNA: TGTGCCAGCAGTTTTCGGCTAGGTCGGTCAGATACGCAGTATTTT.

The chain couples TRBV27 to TRBJ2-7; D may be TRBD1 or TRBD2 (5 bases each). Germline V gives CDR1 MNHEY, CDR2 SMNVEV (reference sequence). The ends were cut back, 1 base at V and 2 bases at J, with 15 bases in the middle. The CDR3 has 16 amino acids. CDR3 region: CASSLLAGRGAYEQYF. The DNA of the CDR3 is TGTGCCAGCAGTTTATTAGCAGGACGAGGGGCCTACGAGCAGTACTTC.

The chain employs TRBV11-2 and TRBJ2-7; D is tentatively TRBD1 or TRBD2 (6 bases each). Per the germline V gene, CDR1 is SGHAT and CDR2 is FQNNGV. Between the trimmed V and J ends, which lost 5 bases and 6 bases, there was a span of 20 bases. This CDR3 region has 15 residues. The CDR3 reads CASSLIRDSGAEQYF. CDR3 DNA sequence: TGTGCCAGCAGCCTAATCCGGGACTCGGGGGCCGAGCAGTACTTC.

The V call is TRBV6-1, the J call TRBJ2-2; unclear D gene. Germline CDR1 is MNHNS and CDR2 is SASEGT. The ends were cut back, 6 bases at V and 3 bases at J, with 20 bases in the middle. The CDR3 consists of 17 residues. The DNA for the CDR3 is TGTGCCAGCAGCACTGTCCAGCCTACATACTACACCGGGGAGCTGTTTTTT. Encoded protein: CASSTVQPTYYTGELFF.

A few counts support this clonotype. The chain has TRBV7-8 and TRBJ2-7; D possibly corresponds to TRBD1 (6 bases). CDR3 length equals 15 residues. The germline gives CDR1 SGHVS, CDR2 FQNEAQ. Trimming removed 1 base from V and 4 bases from J, with 14 bases in between. The CDR3 coding sequence is TGTGCCAGCAGCTTAGGGCAGGGGCCTTTATACGAGCAGTACTTC. Translating it yields CASSLGQGPLYEQYF.

The chain joins TRBV4-3 to TRBJ2-1, with D perhaps matching TRBD1 (8 bases). CDR1 LGHNA and CDR2 YSLEER come from the germline V gene. V was trimmed by 2 bases and J by 0 bases, leaving 14 bases between them. The CDR3 sequence is 17 residues long. CDR3 in DNA: TGCGCCAGCAGCCAATCAACAGGGGGGGCCTCCTACAATGAGCAGTTCTTC. It translates to CASSQSTGGASYNEQFF.

The chain employs TRBV10-3 and TRBJ1-5; D remains ambiguous. CDR1 ENHRY and CDR2 SYGVKD come from the germline V gene. V was shortened by 4 bases and J by 6 bases, with 13 bases between the two germline ends. CDR3 length: 14 residues. CDR3 amino acids: CAISGAGILQPQHF. The CDR3 DNA reads TGTGCCATCAGTGGCGCGGGGATTCTTCAGCCCCAGCATTTT.

This clonotype was seen once. The rearrangement links TRBV4-1 to TRBJ2-7; no clear D gene. Germline V lookup: CDR1 MGHRA, CDR2 YSYEKL. The CDR3 covers 14 residues. The V gene lost 1 base and the J gene lost 5 bases, with 12 bases spanning the gap. The CDR3 is CASSQGRFRDEQYF. The CDR3 DNA reads TGCGCCAGCAGCCAAGGCAGGTTTCGCGACGAGCAGTACTTC.

This clonotype was found a few times. This rearrangement joins TRBV5-6 to TRBJ1-4, with D perhaps matching TRBD1 (6 bases). Germline-derived CDR1 and CDR2 are SGHDT and YYEEEE. This CDR3 is built from 15 residues. V lost 4 bases and J lost 5, with 15 bases in between. Written as DNA, the CDR3 is TGTGCCAGCAGCCTCCCCGGGACATCAAATGAAAAACTGTTTTTT. Translating gives CASSLPGTSNEKLFF. The variable domain in full, with the rest retrieved from reference TRBV5-6 and TRBJ1-4, is DAGVTQSPTHLIKTRGQQVTLRCSPKSGHDTVSWYQQALGQGPQFIFQYYEEEERQRGNFPDRFSGHQFPNYSSELNVNALLLGDSALYLCASSLPGTSNEKLFFGSGTQLSVL.

V and J are TRBV7-9 and TRBJ2-1; 10 positions match TRBD2. Germline values: CDR1 SEHNR, CDR2 FQNEAQ (reference sequence). The CDR3 is 17 residues long. Germline trimming cut 5 bases from V and 2 bases from J; bases unmatched to any gene: 9. For the CDR3, the DNA is TGTGCCAGCAGCCCACCGGGGACTAGCGACCCCTACAATGAGCAGTTCTTC. Amino acids: CASSPPGTSDPYNEQFF.

The V gene is TRBV19, the J gene TRBJ2-7; D gene ambiguous. Looked up from germline, CDR1 is LNHDA and CDR2 is SQIVND (reference sequence). The CDR3 has 15 residues. V dropped 3 bases and J dropped 5 bases, with 17 bases sitting between them. CDR3 region: CASSMISERLNEQYF. The CDR3 DNA follows: TGTGCCAGTAGTATGATCAGCGAGCGTCTGAACGAGCAGTACTTC.